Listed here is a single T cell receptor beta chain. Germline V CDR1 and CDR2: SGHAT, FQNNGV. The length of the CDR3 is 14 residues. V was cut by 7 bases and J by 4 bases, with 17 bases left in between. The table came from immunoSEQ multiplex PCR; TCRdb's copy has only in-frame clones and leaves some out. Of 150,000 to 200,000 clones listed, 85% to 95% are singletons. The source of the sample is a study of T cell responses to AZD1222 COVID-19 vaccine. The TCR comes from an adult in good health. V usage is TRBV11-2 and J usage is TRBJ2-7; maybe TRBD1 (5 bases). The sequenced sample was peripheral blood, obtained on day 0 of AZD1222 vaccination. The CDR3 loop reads CASTPVGVSYEQYF. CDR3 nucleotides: TGTGCCAGCACCCCGGTAGGGGTGTCGTACGAGCAGTACTTC.